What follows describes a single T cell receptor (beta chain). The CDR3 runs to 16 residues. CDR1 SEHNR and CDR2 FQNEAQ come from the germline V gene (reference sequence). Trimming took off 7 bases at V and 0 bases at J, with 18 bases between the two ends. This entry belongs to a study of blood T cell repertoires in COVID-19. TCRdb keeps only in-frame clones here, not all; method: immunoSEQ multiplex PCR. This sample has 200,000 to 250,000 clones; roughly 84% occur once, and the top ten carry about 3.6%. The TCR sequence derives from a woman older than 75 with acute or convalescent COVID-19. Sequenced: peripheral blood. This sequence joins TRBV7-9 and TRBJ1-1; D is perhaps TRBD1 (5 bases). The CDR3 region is CASTLGGDGLNTEAFF. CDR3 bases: TGTGCCAGCACCCTGGGAGGGGATGGGTTGAACACTGAAGCTTTCTTT.